The 6 T cell receptor beta chains below all came from one sample that was sequenced in a study of blood T cells in healthy people across ages. Alongside a J-beta primer mix, a sample-barcoded 5' primer served in a second PCR lasting about 6 to 12 cycles. Using its own MiXCR run on the 5' RACE reads, TCRdb lists one record per CDR3 protein. The sample has some 800,000 distinct CDR3 sequences, 20% to 30% seen once. This same sample was also part of a study on T cells of mothers and their children.

The sequencing input was blood. The source is a boy between 10 and 17 years old in good health.

The chain is built from TRBV5-1 and TRBJ2-2, with TRBD2 as a possible D gene (5 bases). Trimming pared 3 bases from V and 0 bases from J, leaving 6 bases between. The CDR3 has 14 residues. CDR1 and CDR2 (germline): SGHRS, YFSETQ. The CDR3 loop reads CASSYGTNTGELFF. The CDR3 bases are TGCGCCAGCAGCTACGGGACGAACACCGGGGAGCTGTTTTTT.

This chain joins TRBV12-3 or TRBV12-4 and TRBJ2-5; 9 bases line up with TRBD2. The end of the DNA fits TRBJ2-1 better, so the J call may be wrong. This CDR3 is 15 amino acids long. The CDR3 DNA sequence: TGTGCCAGCAGTTTATACGCGGGGGGGCCCGGTGAGCAGTTCTTC. Translated: CASSLYAGGPGEQFF.

In its sample, this clonotype was seen a few times. This chain uses TRBV20-1 with TRBJ2-1; 9 bases map to TRBD2. CDR1 is DFQATT, CDR2 SNEGSKA, per germline (reference sequence). The CDR3 length is 15 residues. V shed 0 bases and J 8 bases; nucleotides not matched to a gene: 8. DNA for the CDR3: TGCAGTGCTAGAGATGGGCGGGAGGGCCTTCATGAGCAGTTCTTC. Residues: CSARDGREGLHEQFF.

The chain couples TRBV7-2 to TRBJ1-6, with TRBD1 matching over 7 bases. The CDR3 loop spans 15 amino acids. Trimming took 5 bases from V and 6 from J; bases not matched to a gene: 7. Looked up from germline, CDR1 is SGHTA and CDR2 is FQGNSA. CDR3 amino acids: CASSNRTGINSPLHF. DNA of the CDR3: TGTGCCAGCAGCAATCGGACAGGAATTAATTCACCCCTCCACTTT.

This clonotype was seen a few times. This chain uses TRBV6-5 with TRBJ1-2; D gene ambiguous. Deletions cut 2 bases from V and 8 bases from J, with 12 bases between. Germline V CDR1 and CDR2: MNHEY, SVGAGI. This CDR3 is 13 amino acids long. CDR3 in DNA: TGTGCCAGCAGTTACGTGGGATCGTACGGCTACACCTTC. This gives the protein CASSYVGSYGYTF.

This clonotype was found a few times. The CDR3 spells CASSSETSGSVDTQYF. In nucleotides, the CDR3 is TGCGCCAGCAGCTCCGAGACTAGCGGGAGTGTCGATACGCAGTATTTT. The chain combines TRBV5-1 with TRBJ2-3; 12 bases fit TRBD2. V trimming: 3 bases; J trimming: 6 bases; junction bases outside the gene matches: 8. Germline V gene lookup returns CDR1 SGHRS and CDR2 YFSETQ. The CDR3 contains 16 residues.